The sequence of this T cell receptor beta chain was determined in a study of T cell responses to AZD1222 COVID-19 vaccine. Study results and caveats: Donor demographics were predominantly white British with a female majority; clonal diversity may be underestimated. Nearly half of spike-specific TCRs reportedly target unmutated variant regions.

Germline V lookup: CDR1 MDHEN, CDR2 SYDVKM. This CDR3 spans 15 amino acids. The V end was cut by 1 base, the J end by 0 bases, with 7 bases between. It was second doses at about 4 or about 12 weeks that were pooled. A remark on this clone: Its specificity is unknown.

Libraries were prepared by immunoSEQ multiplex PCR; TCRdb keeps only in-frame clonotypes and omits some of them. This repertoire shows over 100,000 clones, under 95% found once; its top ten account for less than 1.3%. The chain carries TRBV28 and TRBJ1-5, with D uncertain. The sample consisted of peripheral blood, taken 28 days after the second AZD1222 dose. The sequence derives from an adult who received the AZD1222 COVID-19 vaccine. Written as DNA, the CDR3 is TGTGCCAGCAGTTTATACACGAATAGCAATCAGCCCCAGCATTTT. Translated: CASSLYTNSNQPQHF.